The TCR beta chain described here comes from a study of OX40 agonist ivuxolimab in advanced cancers. Study-level background: Dosing consisted of intravenous ivuxolimab at 0.01 to 10 mg/kg every 2 weeks.

Only in-frame clones appear in the TCRdb table, and some are missing; sequencing was by immunoSEQ multiplex PCR. The sample has around 21,000 clones, about 86% seen once; the top ten hold 12% to 15%. In germline, CDR1 is LGHNA, CDR2 YSLEER. Trimming left V 0 bases short and J 7 bases short, with 13 bases between. The CDR3 runs to 15 residues. The source was CD4+ or CD8+ T cells sorted from blood, collected in a trial of the OX40 agonist ivuxolimab. The receptor comes from an adult with an advanced solid tumor such as melanoma, head and neck, liver or kidney cancer. The chain links TRBV4-3 to TRBJ1-5, with D possibly TRBD1 on 5 matching bases. CDR3 sequence: CASSQEVTGEQPQHF. The CDR3 DNA follows: TGCGCCAGCAGCCAAGAGGTAACGGGGGAGCAGCCCCAGCATTTT.